This is a list of T cell receptor beta chains from one sample in a study of cytomegalovirus exposure and HLA in healthy donors. This table comes from immunoSEQ multiplex PCR, and its TCRdb copy is limited to in-frame clones, with some not included. The sample records approximately 60,000 clones, approximately 83% being singletons. Sequenced: PBMCs. All receptors derive from a man under 40 in good health and CMV-seronegative. Each CDR3 is given with its conserved first and last residue. The D gene is left open where the match is weak. Where a row states a size, it is once, few, many or the class of an expanded clone; other rows omit it.

TRBJ2-3 | NA | NA | TRBV7-2 | TGTGCCAGCAGCTCGGCAAAGACAGGACCAGATACGCAGTATTTT | CASSSAKTGPDTQYF
TRBJ2-3 | NA | NA | TRBV6-4 | TGTGCCAGCAGTTCTCATAGCGGTGGGGCAGATACGCAGTATTTT | CASSSHSGGADTQYF
TRBJ2-4 | NA | once | TRBV6-5 | TGTGCCAGCAGAGGGGGGGATCTAGCCAAAAACATTCAGTACTTC | CASRGGDLAKNIQYF
TRBJ2-7 | NA | NA | TRBV4-1 | TGCGCCAGCAGCCACGAAGGGCAGGGGACGGACGAGCAGTACTTC | CASSHEGQGTDEQYF
TRBJ1-5 | NA | few | TRBV2 | TGTGCCAGCAGTGAAGGGGACACTAGCAATCAGCCCCAGCATTTT | CASSEGDTSNQPQHF
TRBJ2-7 | NA | NA | TRBV4-3 | TGCGCCAGCAGCCAAGATCCCAACGGGGTCGGGGAGCAGTACTTC | CASSQDPNGVGEQYF
TRBJ1-5 | NA | NA | TRBV7-8 | TGTGCCAGCAGCTCCAGGGAAGTGGGCAATCAGCCCCAGCATTTT | CASSSREVGNQPQHF
TRBJ1-2 | TRBD1 | NA | TRBV2 | TGTGCCAGCAGTGAAGAGAGGACAGGGCAGGGCTACACCTTC | CASSEERTGQGYTF
TRBJ1-1 | TRBD1 | few | TRBV2 | TGTGCCAGCAGTAGGACAGGTTCGAACACTGAAGCTTTCTTT | CASSRTGSNTEAFF
TRBJ2-2 | TRBD2 | NA | TRBV11-3 | TGTGCCAGCAGCTTAGATCGGGGGGGGACCGGGGAGCTGTTTTTT | CASSLDRGGTGELFF
TRBJ2-3 | NA | NA | TRBV29-1 | TGCAGCGTTGTCGGCGCTCAGGGGACAGATACGCAGTATTTT | CSVVGAQGTDTQYF
TRBJ2-5 | TRBD2 | NA | TRBV2 | TGTGCCAGCAGGAAACTAGCGGGGGGCCAAGAGACCCAGTACTTC | CASRKLAGGQETQYF
TRBJ1-4 | NA | NA | TRBV30 | TGTGCCTGGAGTGTACGTGGGCAGGCCCGAGAAAAACTGTTTTTT | CAWSVRGQAREKLFF
TRBJ2-7 | NA | NA | TRBV4-1 | TGCGCCAGCAGCCAAATCGGGGCCTACGAGCAGTACTTC | CASSQIGAYEQYF
TRBJ2-7 | NA | NA | TRBV29-1 | TGCAGCGTTGAAGGTGGTGCAGGTGGGTTGTACGAGCAGTACTTC | CSVEGGAGGLYEQYF
TRBJ1-6 | NA | NA | TRBV5-4 | TGTGCCAGCTTTGATGTGCAGGGCCATATATTAAATTCACCCCTCCACTTT | CASFDVQGHILNSPLHF
TRBJ2-1 | TRBD2 | NA | TRBV7-9 | TGTGCCAGCAGCCCCCGACTAGCGGACCACCGGAATGAGCAGTTCTTC | CASSPRLADHRNEQFF
TRBJ1-1 | TRBD1 | NA | TRBV19 | TGTGCCAGTGCAACAGGGGCTCACACTGAAGCTTTCTTT | CASATGAHTEAFF
TRBJ1-2 | NA | NA | TRBV18 | TGTGCCAGCTCACCACCGGTCAATGTCGCGGTCTATGGCTACACCTTC | CASSPPVNVAVYGYTF
TRBJ2-7 | NA | NA | TRBV13 | TGTGCCAGCAGCTTATCAGGTGGTCCCTACGAGCAGTACTTC | CASSLSGGPYEQYF
TRBJ2-6 | NA | NA | TRBV6-6 | TGTGCCAGCAGTTACCAGGATGGGGCCAACGTCCTGACTTTC | CASSYQDGANVLTF
TRBJ2-7 | TRBD1 | NA | TRBV7-2 | TGTGCCAGCAGCTCAAGACAGGGGAACTACGAGCAGTACTTC | CASSSRQGNYEQYF
TRBJ1-2 | NA | NA | TRBV18 | TGTGCCAGCTCACCACAAGAGGATTGGCACTATGGCTACACCTTC | CASSPQEDWHYGYTF
TRBJ2-5 | NA | NA | TRBV7-9 | TGTGCCAGCAGCCCCACAGGGTTTACCCAAGAGACCCAGTACTTC | CASSPTGFTQETQYF
TRBJ2-1 | TRBD2 | once | TRBV2 | TGTGCCAGCAGGGGGGCTAGCGGGGGGGCCGATGAGCAGTTCTTC | CASRGASGGADEQFF
TRBJ2-3 | NA | many | TRBV10-2 | TGCGCCAGCAGTGTAGCAGAGAACACAGATACGCAGTATTTT | CASSVAENTDTQYF
TRBJ1-5 | TRBD1 | NA | TRBV19 | TGTGCCAGTAGTATAACGGGAACAGGGGCCCATCAGCCCCAGCATTTT | CASSITGTGAHQPQHF
TRBJ2-3 | NA | NA | TRBV7-2 | TGTGCCAGCAGCTTCTCGACATTGGGTGGGGATACGCAGTATTTT | CASSFSTLGGDTQYF
TRBJ2-3 | NA | NA | TRBV5-4 | TGTGCCAGCAGCATCTCGGGGACAGATACGCAGTATTTT | CASSISGTDTQYF
TRBJ2-3 | NA | NA | TRBV7-9 | TGTGCCAGCAGCTTAGCCGGGGAAGTCGGTTCAGATACGCAGTATTTT | CASSLAGEVGSDTQYF
TRBJ1-2 | TRBD1 | NA | TRBV7-2 | TGTGCCAGCAGCCTCCGAGGCCGACAGGGCCCCTATGGCTACACCTTC | CASSLRGRQGPYGYTF
TRBJ2-5 | NA | NA | TRBV15 | TGTGCCACCAGCGCATCAGGCTCGGAGACCCAGTACTTC | CATSASGSETQYF
TRBJ1-3 | NA | NA | TRBV7-2 | TGTGCCAGCAGCTCGACAACTGGAAACACCATATATTTT | CASSSTTGNTIYF
TRBJ2-3 | TRBD2 | few | TRBV5-6 | TGTGCCAGCAGCCCAACGGGGGGGTTTGGGGATACGCAGTATTTT | CASSPTGGFGDTQYF
TRBJ1-4 | NA | NA | TRBV5-1 | TGCGCCAGCAGCTTAACAGGAGTCGCAACTAATGAAAAACTGTTTTTT | CASSLTGVATNEKLFF
TRBJ2-1 | TRBD2 | medium-sized | TRBV2 | TGTGCCAGCAGTGAAGCAAAACTAGCGGTGTACAATGAGCAGTTCTTC | CASSEAKLAVYNEQFF
TRBJ2-2 | NA | once | TRBV6-6 | TGTGCCAGCAGTTACATTTGGCCTAACACCGGGGAGCTGTTTTTT | CASSYIWPNTGELFF
TRBJ1-1 | NA | NA | TRBV6-6 | TGTGCCAGCACCGAAACAGGTTCGTTGGGCACTGAAGCTTTCTTT | CASTETGSLGTEAFF
TRBJ1-1 | NA | NA | TRBV6-5 | TGTGCCAGCAGTTACGGAACAGGCACTGAAGCTTTCTTT | CASSYGTGTEAFF
TRBJ2-6 | NA | NA | TRBV6-1 | TGTGCCAGCAGTGAAGTCCAGGGAAGACCTGGGGCCAACGTCCTGACTTTC | CASSEVQGRPGANVLTF
TRBJ1-2 | NA | NA | TRBV4-3 | TGCGCCAGCAGCCAAGACAGGGGCGGCTATGGCTACACCTTC | CASSQDRGGYGYTF
TRBJ2-7 | NA | NA | TRBV7-6 | TGTGCCAGCAGCTCGGACAGATACGAGCAGTACTTC | CASSSDRYEQYF
TRBJ2-3 | TRBD2 | NA | TRBV18 | TGTGCCAGCTCGCTAGCGGGGGGTGCGGATACGCAGTATTTT | CASSLAGGADTQYF
TRBJ2-2 | TRBD2 | once | TRBV12-5 | TGTGCTAGTGGTTTGGCCACTAGCGGCCCTAACACCGGGGAGCTGTTTTTT | CASGLATSGPNTGELFF
TRBJ2-7 | TRBD1 | NA | TRBV15 | TGTGCCACCAGCAGAGATTACCTCACGGACAGGGGTGCCGAGCAGTACTTC | CATSRDYLTDRGAEQYF
TRBJ2-1 | TRBD1 | NA | TRBV6-5 | TGTGCCAGCAGTTACGTACAGGGGTCCGATGAGCAGTTCTTC | CASSYVQGSDEQFF
TRBJ1-5 | NA | once | TRBV28 | TGTGCCAGCAGCCAGGACTCACAGCCCCAGCATTTT | CASSQDSQPQHF
TRBJ2-1 | TRBD2 | NA | TRBV6-5 | TGTGCCAGCAGTCTTGGGACTAGCGGTTACAATGAGCAGTTCTTC | CASSLGTSGYNEQFF
TRBJ1-5 | NA | NA | TRBV6-4 | TGTGCCAGCAGTGACTCGATGAGGGGAGGGAGGGGCAATCAGCCCCAGCATTTT | CASSDSMRGGRGNQPQHF
TRBJ2-7 | TRBD1 | NA | TRBV7-2 | TGTGCCAGCAGCGAGGGACAGGGGGCGCGCTACGAGCAGTACTTC | CASSEGQGARYEQYF
TRBJ2-7 | NA | NA | TRBV11-3 | TGTGCCAGCAGCTTGCGGAGCTCCTACGAGCAGTACTTC | CASSLRSSYEQYF
TRBJ1-5 | NA | NA | TRBV9 | TGTGCCAGCAGCCCCGGAAGGGGTAGCAATCAGCCCCAGCATTTT | CASSPGRGSNQPQHF
TRBJ2-1 | NA | NA | TRBV4-3 | TGCGCCAGCAGCCAAGATGGGGGCCCCTCCTACAATGAGCAGTTCTTC | CASSQDGGPSYNEQFF
TRBJ2-7 | NA | NA | TRBV21-1 | TGTGCCAGCAGCAAGGGCTCGTACGAGCAGTACTTC | CASSKGSYEQYF
TRBJ2-7 | NA | NA | TRBV5-8 | TGTGCCAGCATGCGGCAGGGAAGCGAGCAGTACTTC | CASMRQGSEQYF
TRBJ2-7 | NA | NA | TRBV7-8 | TGTGCCAGCAGCTTAAGAGGGACTTCCTACGAGCAGTACTTC | CASSLRGTSYEQYF
TRBJ2-1 | NA | once | TRBV4-1 | TGCGCCAGCAGCCGGACAGCCTACAATGAGCAGTTCTTC | CASSRTAYNEQFF